This TCR beta chain was captured in a study of CD8 T cells in ankylosing spondylitis. J was trimmed by 2 bases and V by 3 bases; bases with no gene match: 5. The CDR3 covers 16 residues. This clonotype showed up many times. No antigen is known for it. TCR beta libraries were made by quantitative 5'-RACE with molecular barcodes. TCRdb called the 5' RACE reads again in MiXCR, with one record for every CDR3 protein. The table lists tens of thousands of distinct CDR3 sequences, roughly 10% of them singletons. Study-level points and caveats: Reported data indicate significant enrichment of disease-linked clones within matched ankylosing spondylitis synovial fluid. Apparently characteristic of ankylosing spondylitis blood was a TCR beta motif (roughly eight highly homologous variants).

The rearrangement links TRBV12-3 or TRBV12-4 to TRBJ1-4; the match to TRBD1 covers 8 bases. The origin of this receptor is a male donor with ankylosing spondylitis. The sequencing sample was made of blood, either unsorted or a sorted T cell fraction (not recorded which). The CDR3 bases are TGTGCCAGCAGTTTTATGCAGGGGGCCACTAATGAAAAACTGTTTTTT. This encodes CASSFMQGATNEKLFF.